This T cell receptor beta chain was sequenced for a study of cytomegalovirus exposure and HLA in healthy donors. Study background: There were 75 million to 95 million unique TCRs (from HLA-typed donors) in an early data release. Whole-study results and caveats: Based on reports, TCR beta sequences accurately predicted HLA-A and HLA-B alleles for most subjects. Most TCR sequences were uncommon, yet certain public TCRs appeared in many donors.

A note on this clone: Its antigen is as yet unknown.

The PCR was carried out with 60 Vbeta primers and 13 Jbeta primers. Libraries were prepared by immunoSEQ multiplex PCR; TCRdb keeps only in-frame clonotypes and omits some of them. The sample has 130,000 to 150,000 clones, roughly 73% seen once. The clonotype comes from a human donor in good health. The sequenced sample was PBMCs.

DNA of the CDR3: TGTGCCAGCAGTTTCTGGGCAGAAACTAGCACAGATACGCAGTATTTT. Its translation is CASSFWAETSTDTQYF. The genes are TRBV28 and TRBJ2-3, with D hard to call. Trimming pared 3 bases from V and 0 bases from J, leaving 13 bases between. CDR1 MDHEN and CDR2 SYDVKM come from the germline V gene. This CDR3 has 16 amino acids. The whole variable domain, filled in from reference TRBV28 and TRBJ2-3, reads DVKVTQSSRYLVKRTGEKVFLECVQDMDHENMFWYRQDPGLGLRLIYFSYDVKMKEKGDIPEGYSVSREKKERFSLILESASTNQTSMYLCASSFWAETSTDTQYFGPGTRLTVL.